This T cell receptor (beta chain) was documented in a study of shared clonotypes between healthy human individuals. Findings and limits, study-wide: Sampling used blood alone; tissue repertoires probably differ.

TCRdb's table, derived via immunoSEQ multiplex PCR, lists solely in-frame clones and lacks some. Here the sample spans under 850,000 clones, around 77% being singletons. On this clone: As yet, its antigen is unknown.

The CDR3 length is 15 residues. Per the germline V gene, CDR1 is SNHLY and CDR2 is FYNNEI. After removal of 6 bases from V and 5 bases from J, the junction contained 6 bases not matched to a gene. All donors qualified as healthy HIV-negative adults and had experienced no recent acute infections or vaccinations. V gene TRBV2 combines with J gene TRBJ1-4; 10 nucleotides agree with TRBD1. Sequencing was carried out using memory CD4+ T cells sorted from blood. Subset noted: CD45RA-negative fraction. This sequence originates from a woman in her twenties or thirties in good health. The CDR3 DNA reads as TGTGCCAGCAGACGGGACAGGGGCAAAAATGAAAAACTGTTTTTT. The encoded protein is CASRRDRGKNEKLFF.